These 30 T cell receptor beta chains came from one sample sequenced in a study of metastatic and nonmetastatic thyroid tumors. MiXCR was used by TCRdb to re-call the PCR reads. The data contain over 50,000 clones, roughly 30% of them singletons. There were no patients who had received any treatment before thyroid surgery. The sequenced sample was blood. These receptors came from a female donor with papillary thyroid cancer or a benign thyroid nodule (not recorded which). Some clones in this sample may be carry-over from other donors' samples.

The chain uses TRBV11-2 and TRBJ2-1; a possible D gene is TRBD2 (5 bases). The CDR3 contains 15 residues. V dropped 0 bases and J dropped 7 bases, with 13 bases sitting between them. Germline CDR1 and CDR2: SGHAT and FQNNGV. As DNA, the CDR3 is TGTGCCAGCAGCTTAGATCCGGGGTGGAGGAATGAGCAGTTCTTC. Its protein product is CASSLDPGWRNEQFF.

The rearrangement joins TRBV4-2 to TRBJ1-1, with TRBD1 matching 7 bases. V was pared by 5 bases and J by 1 base, with 7 bases of the junction left unmatched. The CDR3 consists of 15 residues. Germline CDR1 reads LGHNA; CDR2 reads YNFKEQ. CDR3 bases: TGTGCCAGCAGCGCAAACAGGGGTGGGAACACTGAAGCTTTCTTT. This codes for CASSANRGGNTEAFF.

The chain couples TRBV10-2 to TRBJ2-5; 12 bases align to TRBD2. This CDR3 region has 15 residues. The germline V gene has CDR1 WSHSY and CDR2 SAAADI. The junction had 6 bases not matched to a gene; V was cut back by 6 bases and J by 4 bases. The CDR3 DNA reads TGCGCCAGCAGAAGACTAGCGGGAGTTGGAGAGACCCAGTACTTC. Its translation: CASRRLAGVGETQYF.

This clone occurred many times. This sequence joins TRBV19 and TRBJ1-3; unclear D gene. Between the trimmed V and J ends, which lost 5 bases and 0 bases, there was a span of 11 bases. The germline V gene encodes CDR1 LNHDA and CDR2 SQIVND (reference sequence). This CDR3 is 15 amino acids long. The DNA of the CDR3 is TGTGCCAGTAGTGCCCGGATTACCTCTGGAAACACCATATATTTT. The encoded protein is CASSARITSGNTIYF.

V usage is TRBV6-1 and J usage is TRBJ1-2; D ambiguous. Germline CDR1 and CDR2: MNHNS and SASEGT. This CDR3 has 15 amino acids. The V end was cut by 7 bases, the J end by 4 bases, with 19 bases between. The CDR3: CASTPGGRWGYGYTF. Here the CDR3 DNA reads TGTGCCAGCACCCCCGGAGGGCGCTGGGGCTATGGCTACACCTTC.

V usage is TRBV20-1 and J usage is TRBJ1-5; D not resolved. The CDR3 covers 13 residues. Trimming removed 1 base from V and 4 bases from J, with 8 bases in between. Germline loops: CDR1 DFQATT, CDR2 SNEGSKA (reference sequence). The DNA of the CDR3 is TGCAGTGCTAGAGGAGCAGTAAATCAGCCCCAGCATTTT. Translation: CSARGAVNQPQHF.

This clone was counted only a few times. J is TRBJ2-3 and V is TRBV6-1, with TRBD1 matching over 9 bases. Looked up from germline, CDR1 is MNHNS and CDR2 is SASEGT. The ends lost 5 bases at V and 2 bases at J; junction bases unmatched: 5. The CDR3 is made up of 15 amino acids. As DNA, the CDR3 is TGTGCCAGCAGTCAGGACAGGGGATACACAGATACGCAGTATTTT. Its translation: CASSQDRGYTDTQYF.

In this sample, this clone turned up a few times. The rearrangement links TRBV6-1 to TRBJ2-7; D perhaps matches TRBD1 (6 bases). Trimming took 5 bases from V and 4 from J, leaving 18 bases between them. The CDR3 runs 15 residues. Germline CDR1 reads MNHNS; CDR2 reads SASEGT. The CDR3 sequence is CASSSLVGRGYEQYF. In nucleotides, the CDR3 is TGTGCCAGCAGTTCCCTGGTTGGCAGGGGTTACGAGCAGTACTTC.

A few counts support this clone. The V gene is TRBV6-2 or TRBV6-3, the J gene TRBJ2-1, with 8 bases that match TRBD2. CDR3 length equals 15 residues. The junction had 8 bases not matched to a gene; V was cut back by 2 bases and J by 8 bases. CDR1 MNHEY and CDR2 SVGEGT come from the germline V gene. The CDR3 DNA sequence: TGTGCCAGCAGTTACGGCGGGACTAGACGTGATGAGCAGTTCTTC. Translating it yields CASSYGGTRRDEQFF.

This clone occurred a few times. This CDR3 is CASSFGVLGLAEGDTQYF. The CDR3 DNA reads as TGCGCCAGCAGCTTTGGTGTTTTGGGGCTAGCGGAGGGTGATACGCAGTATTTT. The gene calls are TRBV5-1 and TRBJ2-3, with 7 positions matching TRBD2. The V gene end was trimmed by 2 bases and the J gene end by 6 bases; junction bases not matched to a gene: 18. This CDR3 contains 18 residues. CDR1 and CDR2 from the germline V gene are SGHRS and YFSETQ.

The gene calls are TRBV5-1 and TRBJ2-3, with 8 bases lining up with TRBD2. This CDR3 spans 14 amino acids. V dropped 4 bases and J dropped 4; count of bases not matched to a gene: 5. In germline, CDR1 is SGHRS, CDR2 YFSETQ. The CDR3 spells CASSPRAGADTQYF. Here the CDR3 DNA reads TGCGCCAGCAGCCCTCGAGCGGGAGCAGATACGCAGTATTTT.

The chain employs TRBV7-3 and TRBJ2-3; D remains unclear. The length of the CDR3 is 14 residues. V was shortened by 2 bases and J by 5 bases, with 11 bases between the two germline ends. Germline CDR1 reads SGHTA; CDR2 reads FQGTGA. CDR3 in DNA: TGTGCCAGCAGCTTATCAGGAAGGGAAGATACGCAGTATTTT. Translation: CASSLSGREDTQYF.

This clone was seen more than once but under ten times. This sequence joins TRBV28 and TRBJ2-3; D gene uncertain. The CDR3 is 11 residues long. Trimming pared 7 bases from V and 6 bases from J, leaving 8 bases between. Germline V lookup: CDR1 MDHEN, CDR2 SYDVKM. The CDR3 nucleotides are TGTGCCAGCACCCAAAGGGATACGCAGTATTTT. Amino acid sequence: CASTQRDTQYF.

This clone has a handful of counts. The V gene is TRBV30, the J gene TRBJ2-7; TRBD1 matches 7 bases. This CDR3 spans 14 amino acids. CDR1 is GTSNPN, CDR2 SVGIG, per germline (reference sequence). J was trimmed by 5 bases and V by 0 bases; bases with no gene match: 7. The CDR3 reads CAWSVRGGKDEQYF. CDR3 coding DNA: TGTGCCTGGAGTGTACGAGGGGGCAAGGACGAGCAGTACTTC.

This clone appeared a few times. The chain is built from TRBV2 and TRBJ2-7; D call uncertain. V lost 3 bases and J lost 0, with 12 bases in between. The CDR3 consists of 15 residues. Germline V CDR1 and CDR2: SNHLY, FYNNEI. CDR3 protein: CASSDGMESSYEQYF. CDR3 DNA sequence: TGTGCCAGCAGTGACGGTATGGAGAGCTCCTACGAGCAGTACTTC.

The rearrangement links TRBV24-1 to TRBJ2-7; D ambiguous. Germline CDR1 and CDR2: KGHDR and SFDVKD. CDR3 length equals 11 residues. Trimming stripped 11 bases from V and 3 bases from J, with 10 bases between. The CDR3 region is CANPRSYEQYF. For the CDR3, the DNA is TGTGCCAACCCTCGGAGCTACGAGCAGTACTTC.

This clone has just a few counts. The chain joins TRBV10-1 to TRBJ2-3; no clear D. CDR3 length equals 15 residues. The V gene's germline CDR1 is WNHNN and CDR2 SYGVQD (reference sequence). V dropped 4 bases and J dropped 1 base, with 12 bases sitting between them. CDR3 DNA: TGCGCCAGCAGTGCGGACCACTCGGGCACAGATACGCAGTATTTT. Translated: CASSADHSGTDTQYF.

The chain employs TRBV11-2 and TRBJ2-7; maybe TRBD2 (6 bases). Germline V lookup: CDR1 SGHAT, CDR2 FQNNGV. This CDR3 comprises 14 residues. V shed 1 base and J shed 4 bases, with 11 bases lying between them. The CDR3 protein is CASSLAGDRYEQYF. CDR3 DNA sequence: TGTGCCAGCAGCTTAGCGGGGGATCGTTACGAGCAGTACTTC.

The chain carries TRBV24-1 and TRBJ2-3; TRBD2 agrees at 8 bases. Losses at the gene ends were 4 bases for V and 2 bases for J; bases not matched to a gene: 1. This CDR3 is 14 amino acids long. From germline, CDR1 is KGHDR and CDR2 SFDVKD. The chain's CDR3 is CATSETSDTDTQYF. For the CDR3, the DNA is TGTGCCACCAGTGAGACTAGCGACACAGATACGCAGTATTTT.

The V call is TRBV5-1, the J call TRBJ1-2; D gene unclear. The V and J ends lost 0 bases and 9 bases respectively, with 15 bases between them. CDR3 size: 14 residues. CDR1 SGHRS and CDR2 YFSETQ come from the germline V gene. The CDR3 is CASSLDIQDRSYTF. CDR3 nucleotides: TGCGCCAGCAGCTTGGATATCCAGGATAGAAGCTACACCTTC.

This clone showed up just a few times. This chain joins TRBV27 and TRBJ2-7; D gene unclear. Looked up from germline, CDR1 is MNHEY and CDR2 is SMNVEV (reference sequence). The CDR3 totals 14 residues. The V and J ends lost 0 bases and 1 base respectively, with 7 bases between them. The chain's CDR3 is CASSLSEISYEQYF. The CDR3 region has the DNA TGTGCCAGCAGTTTATCGGAGATTTCCTACGAGCAGTACTTC.

In this sample, this clone turned up a few times. A much larger clone differs by one base, so this may be a read error. This chain joins TRBV6-6 and TRBJ1-2, with 10 bases identical to TRBD1. Germline V gene sequence: CDR1 MNHNY, CDR2 SVGAGI (reference sequence). The CDR3 is 13 amino acids. The CDR3 region is CTSSYGTGDGYTF. In DNA, the CDR3 is TGTACCAGCAGTTACGGGACAGGGGACGGCTACACCTTC.

V and J are TRBV11-2 and TRBJ2-7; D perhaps matches TRBD1 (9 bases). Germline V gene lookup returns CDR1 SGHAT and CDR2 FQNNGV. The V end lost 2 bases, the J end lost 1 base, and 15 bases lay between the germline ends. The CDR3 covers 16 residues. CDR3 region: CASSLLAGQGSYEQYF. CDR3 DNA: TGTGCCAGCAGCTTATTAGCGGGACAGGGATCCTACGAGCAGTACTTC.

There are a few counts of this clone. This rearrangement joins TRBV24-1 to TRBJ2-1; D is unclear. This CDR3 region has 11 residues. Germline values: CDR1 KGHDR, CDR2 SFDVKD. V was shortened by 3 bases and J by 8 bases, with 4 bases between the two germline ends. The CDR3 bases are TGTGCCACCAGTGATCTCCATGAGCAGTTCTTC. Translation gives CATSDLHEQFF.

This clone is labeled as medium-sized. Other DNA sequences in this sample translate to the same CDR3. The CDR3 DNA sequence: TGTGCCAGCAGTTTATCTGGACGGTTAGGGGGAAACACCATATATTTT. The encoded protein is CASSLSGRLGGNTIYF. V and J are TRBV27 and TRBJ1-3; D not certain. The CDR3 totals 16 residues. Germline CDR1 is MNHEY and CDR2 is SMNVEV (reference sequence). V was shortened by 0 bases and J by 4 bases, with 13 bases between the two germline ends.

A few counts support this clone. The chain combines TRBV20-1 with TRBJ2-7; D uncertain. CDR3 size: 13 residues. The V gene's germline CDR1 is DFQATT and CDR2 SNEGSKA (reference sequence). Trimming pared 6 bases from V and 1 base from J, leaving 13 bases between. The CDR3 spells CSANGLGSYEQYF. The CDR3 nucleotides are TGCAGTGCCAATGGGCTAGGGTCCTACGAGCAGTACTTC.

The rearrangement uses TRBV7-3 and TRBJ2-7; D remains ambiguous. Per germline, CDR1 SGHTA and CDR2 FQGTGA. Trimming left V 1 base short and J 5 bases short, with 15 bases between. The CDR3 runs 15 residues. The CDR3: CASSLSGSYPDEQYF. For the CDR3, the DNA is TGTGCCAGCAGCTTAAGTGGAAGTTATCCGGACGAGCAGTACTTC. Together with reference TRBV7-3 and TRBJ2-7, the CDR3 gives the full variable domain: GAGVSQTPSNKVTEKGKYVELRCDPISGHTALYWYRQSLGQGPEFLIYFQGTGAADDSGLPNDRFFAVRPEGSVSTLKIQRTERGDSAVYLCASSLSGSYPDEQYFGPGTRLTVT.

This clone turned up a few times. The chain recombines TRBV12-3 or TRBV12-4 with TRBJ1-3, with 10 bases identical to TRBD1. The CDR3 is 15 amino acids. Losses at the gene ends were 4 bases for V and 5 bases for J; bases not matched to a gene: 5. CDR3 bases: TGTGCCAGCAGTTCGGGACAGGGGCTTCGAAACACCATATATTTT. Protein sequence: CASSSGQGLRNTIYF.

Only a few counts were recorded for this clone. The CDR3 DNA follows: TGTGCCAGCAGGCGGGTGAACACTGAAGCTTTCTTT. Translated, it gives CASRRVNTEAFF. The rearrangement uses TRBV6-2 or TRBV6-3 and TRBJ1-1; D not certain. Germline values: CDR1 MNHEY, CDR2 SVGEGT. The CDR3 has 12 residues. V was cut by 6 bases and J by 0 bases, with 5 bases left in between.

The CDR3 DNA reads TGTGCCAGCAGCGAGACTAGCGGATACACCGGGGAGCTGTTTTTT. Protein sequence: CASSETSGYTGELFF. The chain links TRBV9 to TRBJ2-2; 9 bases fit TRBD2. CDR1 and CDR2 (germline): SGDLS, YYNGEE. This CDR3 has 15 amino acids. The V segment lost 3 bases and the J segment 3 bases; nucleotides outside the gene matches: 3.